This is a list of T cell receptor beta chains from one sample in a study of T cells in Graves' hyperthyroidism and ophthalmopathy. One entry per CDR3 protein results from TCRdb running MiXCR on the multiplex PCR reads. The table lists about 640,000 distinct CDR3 sequences, less than 25% of them singletons. The sequenced sample was blood. The receptors derive from a man in his thirties or forties with Graves' ophthalmopathy. Both conserved end residues are part of each CDR3.

TRBV7-9 | CASSDQGGVTYEQYF
TRBV29-1 | CSVEGRGHAFF
TRBV5-4 | CASSFFAALSGEQYF
TRBV5-4 | CASSLSAGANEQYF
TRBV2 | CASRYGLAGRTDEQFF
TRBV6-5 | CASSYKSDRPYGYTF
TRBV28 | CASNPGLVGDEQFF
TRBV28 | CATTYRTNQPQHF
TRBV19 | CASSISGLTLNEQFF
TRBV15 | CATSRSFLLAGVSGYEQYF
TRBV24-1 | CATSDLGTSGKEDTQYF
TRBV7-8 | CASSLVGYGGRDSPLHF
TRBV13 | CASSLVVGGEPQHF
TRBV30 | CACQWNTEAFF
TRBV24-1 | CATSDSATGNTIYF
TRBV2 | CASRPPWTGSGNTIYF
TRBV4-3 | CASSRYRGSKETQYF
TRBV6-6 | CASSYPAGGAEFTYEQYF
TRBV5-1 | CASSFGVPNTGELFF
TRBV7-2 | CASSPHIDTQYF
TRBV28 | CASSLPSGSNEQSF
TRBV10-3 | CAISYSGTGFLYEQYF
TRBV24-1 | CATSAGQSISSGANVLTF
TRBV7-9 | CASSLASPYNEQFF
TRBV3-1 | CASNQGGPEAFF
TRBV27 | CASSSLKFTDTQYF
TRBV7-2 | CASSPSRGRMTDTQYF
TRBV7-2 | CASSLSVGLLDEQYF
TRBV4-1 | CASSQVGLSEAFF
TRBV28 | CASSLGAVGNQPQHF
TRBV28 | CASSSRTSSHLGSYEQYF
TRBV28 | CASSLQTGVEVGYTF
TRBV20-1 | CSARDTGENYGYTF
TRBV6-1 | CASGTGAGAGELFF
TRBV7-2 | CASSLSDRPEAFF
TRBV9 | CASSVSGLALGEETQYF
TRBV7-9 | CASNLVPGLYGYTF
TRBV7-9 | CASSPRGDPTDTQYF
TRBV7-3 | CASSLGPGLTNTDTQYF
TRBV12-3/TRBV12-4 | CASSHQGGLDADTQYF
TRBV3-1 | CASSQSGGTGELFF
TRBV6-1 | CASRFGQAHDGYTF
TRBV7-9 | CATTPPERGPEAFF
TRBV20-1 | CSTRPTRRRGDTEAFF
TRBV13 | CASSLGSSLAGPDTQYF
TRBV9 | CASSVLVDTQYF
TRBV14 | CASRTSNTQYF
TRBV11-2 | CASSPAGGTVNEQFF
TRBV6-2/TRBV6-3 | CASSDTINSSYEQYF
TRBV7-2 | CACSPGLSGNTIYF
TRBV12-3/TRBV12-4 | CASSQTGGNYEQYF
TRBV7-2 | CASNRAGSPLHF
TRBV6-1 | CASSPGLRGEKLFF
TRBV12-3/TRBV12-4 | CASSWVIQETQYF
TRBV18 | CASSPPWGNMNTEAFF
TRBV29-1 | CRVGTGELFF